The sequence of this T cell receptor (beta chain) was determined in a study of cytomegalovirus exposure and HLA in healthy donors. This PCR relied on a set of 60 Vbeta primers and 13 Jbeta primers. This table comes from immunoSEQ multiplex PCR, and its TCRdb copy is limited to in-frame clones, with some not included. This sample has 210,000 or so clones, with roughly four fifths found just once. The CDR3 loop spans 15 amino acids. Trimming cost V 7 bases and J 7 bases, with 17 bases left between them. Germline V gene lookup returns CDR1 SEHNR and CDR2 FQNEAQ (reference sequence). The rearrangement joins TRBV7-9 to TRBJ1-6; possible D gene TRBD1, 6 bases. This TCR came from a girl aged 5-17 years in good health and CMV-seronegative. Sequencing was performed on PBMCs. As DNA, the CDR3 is TGTGCCAGCAAAGCACCTCGGACAGAGAATTCACCCCTCCACTTT. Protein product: CASKAPRTENSPLHF.